The sequence of this T cell receptor beta chain was determined in a study of blood T cells in healthy people across ages. Notes on the study in general: Older individuals had lower TCR beta diversity per million T cells (the decline was roughly linear). Strong correlation was found linking TCR beta diversity to naive T cell percentage. Higher diversity, along with more naive CD4+ cells, distinguished long-lived donors from aged donors.

Regarding this clonotype: Its antigen is as yet unknown.

The use of a sample-barcoded 5' primer and a J-beta primer mix characterized a second PCR of 7 to 11 cycles. Every molecule of cDNA carried a tag from a template-switch adaptor with 12 random nucleotides. Via MiXCR, TCRdb re-called the 5' RACE reads, giving one row per CDR3 protein. The profile shows roughly 930,000 distinct CDR3 sequences, approximately 49% of them singletons. This CDR3 spans 16 amino acids. V dropped 0 bases and J dropped 4 bases, with 13 bases sitting between them. The germline V gene encodes CDR1 LGHNA and CDR2 YNFKEQ. The rearrangement joins TRBV4-2 to TRBJ2-1; possible D gene TRBD2, 6 bases. The receptor was derived from a young man in good health. Sequencing was done on a sample of blood. CDR3: CASSQEQRVLYNEQFF. DNA of the CDR3: TGTGCCAGCAGCCAAGAACAGCGGGTATTGTACAATGAGCAGTTCTTC.